Listed below are T cell receptor beta chains from one sample, sequenced in a study of blood T cell repertoires in COVID-19. The table came from immunoSEQ multiplex PCR; TCRdb's copy has only in-frame clones and leaves some out. Among 150,000 to 200,000 clones listed, roughly nine tenths were seen once. The material sequenced was peripheral blood. Receptors were obtained from a woman aged 55-69 years with COVID-19, enrolled during active disease. Each CDR3 is given with its conserved first and last residue. A D gene is named only where the DNA matches it firmly. Only part of the rows carry a size: once, few, many, or a class if the clone is expanded.

V,D,J,size,CDR3,DNA
TRBV27,-,TRBJ2-2,-,CASSLFESANTGELFF,TGTGCCAGCAGTTTATTCGAGAGCGCGAACACCGGGGAGCTGTTTTTT
TRBV6-5,-,TRBJ2-6,-,CATRTQTWANVLTF,TGTGCCACTCGCACACAGACCTGGGCCAACGTCCTGACTTTC
TRBV4-3,TRBD1,TRBJ2-1,-,CASSQGQGSKGSYNEQFF,TGCGCCAGCAGCCAGGGACAGGGGTCGAAGGGCTCCTACAATGAGCAGTTCTTC
TRBV4-1,TRBD2,TRBJ2-1,-,CASSQKLRLAGVNEQFF,TGCGCCAGCAGCCAAAAGCTCCGACTAGCGGGAGTGAATGAGCAGTTCTTC
TRBV28,TRBD1,TRBJ1-5,-,CASSLPGQGIMSNQPQHF,TGTGCCAGCAGTCTGCCGGGACAGGGAATAATGAGCAATCAGCCCCAGCATTTT
TRBV5-4,-,TRBJ2-5,-,CASRAKRQETQYF,TGTGCCAGCAGAGCCAAGCGTCAAGAGACCCAGTACTTC
TRBV7-3,TRBD2,TRBJ2-5,-,CASSSRLAGGETQYF,TGTGCCAGCAGCTCCCGGCTAGCGGGAGGTGAGACCCAGTACTTC
TRBV29-1,TRBD2,TRBJ2-1,-,CSVDEREKLWEQFF,TGCAGCGTTGACGAGCGGGAGAAGCTTTGGGAGCAGTTCTTC
TRBV5-4,TRBD1,TRBJ1-2,-,CASSPDRGDGYTF,TGTGCCAGCAGTCCCGACAGGGGCGATGGCTACACCTTC
TRBV7-3,-,TRBJ2-2,once,CASSSQAMSGELFF,TGTGCCAGCAGCTCCCAAGCGATGAGCGGGGAGCTGTTTTTT
TRBV5-6,-,TRBJ1-3,-,CASSLLGLSSGNTIYF,TGTGCCAGCAGCTTGCTGGGACTAAGCTCTGGAAACACCATATATTTT
TRBV7-2,-,TRBJ1-2,few,CASSWRTDSFYGYTF,TGTGCCAGCAGCTGGAGGACAGATTCCTTCTATGGCTACACCTTC